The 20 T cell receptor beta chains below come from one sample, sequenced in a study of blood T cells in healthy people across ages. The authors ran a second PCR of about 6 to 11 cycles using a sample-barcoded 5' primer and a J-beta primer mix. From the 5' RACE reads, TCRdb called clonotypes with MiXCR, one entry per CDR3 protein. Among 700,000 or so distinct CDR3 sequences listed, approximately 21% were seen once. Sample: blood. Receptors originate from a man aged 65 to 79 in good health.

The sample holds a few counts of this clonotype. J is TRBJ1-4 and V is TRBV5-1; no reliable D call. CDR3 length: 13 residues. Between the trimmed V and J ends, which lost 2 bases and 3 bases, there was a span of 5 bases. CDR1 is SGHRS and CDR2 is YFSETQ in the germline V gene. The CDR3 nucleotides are TGCGCCAGCAGCTTTTTAGCTAATGAAAAACTGTTTTTT. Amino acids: CASSFLANEKLFF. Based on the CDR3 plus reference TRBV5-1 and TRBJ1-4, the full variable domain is KAGVTQTPRYLIKTRGQQVTLSCSPISGHRSVSWYQQTPGQGLQFLFEYFSETQRNKGNFPGRFSGRQFSNSRSEMNVSTLELGDSALYLCASSFLANEKLFFGSGTQLSVL.

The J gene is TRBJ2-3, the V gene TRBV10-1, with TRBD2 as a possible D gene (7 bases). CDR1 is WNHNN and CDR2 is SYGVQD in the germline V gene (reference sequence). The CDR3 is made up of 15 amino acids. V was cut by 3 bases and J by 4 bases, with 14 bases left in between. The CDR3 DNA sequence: TGCGCCAGCAGTGAAGGTGGGGGGGCCGCAGATACGCAGTATTTT. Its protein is CASSEGGGAADTQYF.

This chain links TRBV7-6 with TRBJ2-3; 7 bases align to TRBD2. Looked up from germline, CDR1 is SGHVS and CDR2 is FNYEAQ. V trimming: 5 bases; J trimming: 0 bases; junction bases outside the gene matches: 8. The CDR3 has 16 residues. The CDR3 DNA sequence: TGTGCCAGCAGCCGAACCGGGGGGATCAGCACAGATACGCAGTATTTT. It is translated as CASSRTGGISTDTQYF.

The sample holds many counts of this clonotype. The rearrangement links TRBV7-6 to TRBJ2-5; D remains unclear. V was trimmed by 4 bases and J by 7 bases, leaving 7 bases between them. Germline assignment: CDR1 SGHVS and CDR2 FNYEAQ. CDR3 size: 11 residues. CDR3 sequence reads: CASSSSWTQYF. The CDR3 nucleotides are TGTGCCAGCAGCTCTTCATGGACCCAGTACTTC. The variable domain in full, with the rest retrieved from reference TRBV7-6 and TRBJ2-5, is GAGVSQSPRYKVTKRGQDVALRCDPISGHVSLYWYRQALGQGPEFLTYFNYEAQQDKSGLPNDRFSAERPEGSISTLTIQRTEQRDSAMYRCASSSSWTQYFGPGTRLLVL.

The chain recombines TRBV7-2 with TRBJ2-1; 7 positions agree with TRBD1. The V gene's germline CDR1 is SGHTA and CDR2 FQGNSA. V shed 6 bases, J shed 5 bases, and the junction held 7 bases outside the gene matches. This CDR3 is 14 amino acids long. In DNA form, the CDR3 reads TGTGCCAGCAGGGGGGCAGGGGGTAACAATGAGCAGTTCTTC. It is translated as CASRGAGGNNEQFF.

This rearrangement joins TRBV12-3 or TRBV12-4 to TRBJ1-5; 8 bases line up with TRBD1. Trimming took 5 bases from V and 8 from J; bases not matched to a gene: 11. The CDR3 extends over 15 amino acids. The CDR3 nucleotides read TGTGCCAGCAGTCCAGTAGAAAGGACAGGGAAGCCCCAGCATTTT. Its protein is CASSPVERTGKPQHF.

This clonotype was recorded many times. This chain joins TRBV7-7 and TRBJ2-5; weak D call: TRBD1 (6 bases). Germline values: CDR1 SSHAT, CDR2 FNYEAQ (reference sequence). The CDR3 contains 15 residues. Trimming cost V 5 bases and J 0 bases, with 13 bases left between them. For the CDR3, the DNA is TGTGCCAGCAGCCCCAGGGGCTTGTACCAAGAGACCCAGTACTTC. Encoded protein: CASSPRGLYQETQYF.

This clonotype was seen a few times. As DNA, the CDR3 is TGCGCCAGCAGCCAAGAAGAGGGCTACACCTTC. Translated, it gives CASSQEEGYTF. The chain employs TRBV4-1 and TRBJ1-2; D call uncertain. Germline V lookup: CDR1 MGHRA, CDR2 YSYEKL. This CDR3 is built from 11 residues. Trimming took off 0 bases at V and 8 bases at J, with 4 bases between the two ends.

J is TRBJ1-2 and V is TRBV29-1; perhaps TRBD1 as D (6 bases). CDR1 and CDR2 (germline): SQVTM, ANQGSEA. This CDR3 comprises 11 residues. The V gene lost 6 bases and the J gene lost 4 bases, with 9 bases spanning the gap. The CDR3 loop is CSVDRVYGYTF. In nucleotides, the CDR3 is TGCAGCGTGGACAGAGTCTATGGCTACACCTTC. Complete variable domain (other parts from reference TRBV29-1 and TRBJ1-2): SAVISQKPSRDICQRGTSLTIQCQVDSQVTMMFWYRQQPGQSLTLIATANQGSEATYESGFVIDKFPISRPNLTFSTLTVSNMSPEDSSIYLCSVDRVYGYTFGSGTRLTVV.

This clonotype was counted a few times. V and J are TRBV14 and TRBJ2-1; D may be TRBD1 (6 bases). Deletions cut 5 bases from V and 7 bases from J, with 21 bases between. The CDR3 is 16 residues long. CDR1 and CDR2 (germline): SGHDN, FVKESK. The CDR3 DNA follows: TGTGCCAGCAGCGGACTTGCGGCACATAGGGGGAATGAGCAGTTCTTC. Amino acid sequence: CASSGLAAHRGNEQFF.

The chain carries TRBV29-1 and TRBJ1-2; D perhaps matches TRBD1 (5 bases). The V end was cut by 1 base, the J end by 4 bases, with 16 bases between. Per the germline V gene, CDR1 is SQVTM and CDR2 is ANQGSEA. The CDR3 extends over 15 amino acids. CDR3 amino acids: CSVEGGGPPSYGYTF. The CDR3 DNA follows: TGCAGCGTTGAAGGGGGCGGGCCGCCCTCCTATGGCTACACCTTC.

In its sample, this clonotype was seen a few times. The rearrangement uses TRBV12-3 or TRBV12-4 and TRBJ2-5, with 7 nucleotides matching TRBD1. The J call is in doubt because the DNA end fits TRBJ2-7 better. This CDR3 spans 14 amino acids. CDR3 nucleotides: TGTGCCAGCGGTTCCACAGGGGCGCCCTACGAGCAGTACTTC. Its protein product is CASGSTGAPYEQYF.

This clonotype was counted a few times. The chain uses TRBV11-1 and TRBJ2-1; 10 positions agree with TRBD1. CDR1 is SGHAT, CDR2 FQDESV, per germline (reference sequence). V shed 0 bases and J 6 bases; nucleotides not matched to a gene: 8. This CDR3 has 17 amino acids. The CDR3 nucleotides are TGTGCCAGCAGCTTAGCGGAAGGACAGGGGGTTTCCAATGAGCAGTTCTTC. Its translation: CASSLAEGQGVSNEQFF.

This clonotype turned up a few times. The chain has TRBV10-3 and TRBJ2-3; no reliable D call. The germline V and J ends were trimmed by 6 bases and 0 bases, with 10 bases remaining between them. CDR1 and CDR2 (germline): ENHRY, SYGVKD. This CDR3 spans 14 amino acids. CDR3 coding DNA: TGTGCCATCAGGCTAGAAACTAGCACAGATACGCAGTATTTT. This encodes CAIRLETSTDTQYF.

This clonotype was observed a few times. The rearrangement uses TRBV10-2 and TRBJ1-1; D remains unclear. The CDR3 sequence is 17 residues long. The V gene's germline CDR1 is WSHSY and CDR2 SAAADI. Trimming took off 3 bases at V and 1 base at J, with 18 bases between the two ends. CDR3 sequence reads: CASSEITSRHQNTEAFF. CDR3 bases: TGCGCCAGCAGTGAAATTACCTCCCGACACCAGAACACTGAAGCTTTCTTT.

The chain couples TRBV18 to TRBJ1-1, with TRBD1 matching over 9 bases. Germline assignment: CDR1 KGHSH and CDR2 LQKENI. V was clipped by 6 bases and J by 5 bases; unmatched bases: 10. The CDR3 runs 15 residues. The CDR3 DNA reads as TGTGCCAGCTCGGACAGGGGTGGGCAGCAGACTGAAGCTTTCTTT. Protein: CASSDRGGQQTEAFF.

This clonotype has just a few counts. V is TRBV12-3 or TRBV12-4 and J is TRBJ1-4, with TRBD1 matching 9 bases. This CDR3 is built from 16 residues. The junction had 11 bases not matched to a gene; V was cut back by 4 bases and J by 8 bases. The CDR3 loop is CASSSGTGHKEEKLFF. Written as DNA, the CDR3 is TGTGCCAGCAGTTCCGGGACAGGGCATAAGGAGGAAAAACTGTTTTTT.

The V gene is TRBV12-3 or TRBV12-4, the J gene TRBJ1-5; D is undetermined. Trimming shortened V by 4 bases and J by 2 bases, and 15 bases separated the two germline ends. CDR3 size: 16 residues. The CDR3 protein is CASSSPGLEGNQPQHF. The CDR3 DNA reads TGTGCCAGCAGTTCGCCGGGTCTTGAGGGCAATCAGCCCCAGCATTTT.

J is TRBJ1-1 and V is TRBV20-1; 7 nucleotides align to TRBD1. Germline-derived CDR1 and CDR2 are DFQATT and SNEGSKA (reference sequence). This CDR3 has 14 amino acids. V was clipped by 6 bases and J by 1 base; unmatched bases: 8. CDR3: CSAMGQLGNTEAFF. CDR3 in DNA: TGCAGTGCCATGGGACAGTTAGGGAACACTGAAGCTTTCTTT.

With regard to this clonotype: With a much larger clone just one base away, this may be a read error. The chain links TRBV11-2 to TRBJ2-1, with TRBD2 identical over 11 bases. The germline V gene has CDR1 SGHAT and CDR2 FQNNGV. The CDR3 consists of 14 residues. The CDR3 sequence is CASSLAGGFNERFF. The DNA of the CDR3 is TGTGCCAGTTCGCTAGCGGGGGGATTCAATGAGCGGTTCTTC.